The present entry profiles one TCR beta chain with its context. The antigen it recognizes is unknown. Within one base of it there is no much larger clone, and no base qualities were kept. Per the germline V gene, MGHRA is the CDR1 and YSYEKL is the CDR2. V and J are truncated by 3 bases and 0 bases respectively, leaving an intervening sequence of 12 bases. The CDR3 runs 15 residues from the cysteine to the phenylalanine. The read is trimmed to its CDR3 DNA, 45 bases read in frame from base 1. The data are from a study of T cell responses to AZD1222 COVID-19 vaccine (dated by TCRdb to the early 2020s). In terms of the full investigation: A total of 230 to 250 trial participants underwent TCR sequencing, of whom 207 had received two doses of AZD1222 and 26 had received two doses of the MenACWY control vaccine. Trial participants were enrolled by age into 18-55, 56-69 and 70-plus year subgroups, with roughly 160, 29 and 62 TCR-sequenced participants respectively.

The CDR3 regions of human TCRbeta chains were subjected to immunosequencing. The study's own analysis went as follows. Repertoire TCRs were checked for matches against a reference library of SARS-CoV-2-specific TCRs that had been generated using the MIRA antigen-specificity platform. Breadth meant the fraction of unique TCRs that were SARS-CoV-2-associated, whereas depth meant the fraction of total T cells that were SARS-CoV-2-associated. Using the MIRA data, each spike-specific TCR was assigned both to the spike region to which the TCR was reactive and to a CD4 or CD8 class. Log10-transformed breadth and depth values were compared by one-way ANOVA with Sidak's multiple comparisons tests. TCRdb obtained this table from immuneACCESS and retained in-frame rearrangements with V and J assigned. These tables miss some clones; where compared with another copy, unresolved V genes account for less than half of the shortfall, and the remainder is unexplained. V and J calls and clone size are copied from that table; D and trimming were computed from the DNA. This sample comprises 110,000 to 150,000 clones, around 90% of them detected only once. The ten largest clones add up to less than 2% of the sample.

Read against the paper, the sample's time point label means: about 28 days (+/-7) after the second vaccine dose. AZD1222 recipients given second doses at about 4 weeks or at about 12 weeks were pooled, since spike-specific TCR depth and breadth were not found to differ between the two schedules. The vaccinee samples were drawn from two UK trials, COV001 and COV002, one of which was a single-blind randomized controlled phase 2/3 trial testing AZD1222 (ChAdOx1 nCoV-19) in healthy adults. For TCRbeta chain sequencing, PBMC samples were collected from trial participants at day 0 and at day 28 after the second dose. Study-level results and caveats: Conclusions about previously exposed vaccinees were limited because only a handful of AZD1222 recipients were SARS-CoV-2 seropositive at baseline. Reportedly, close to half of the unique spike-specific TCRs recognized epitopes lying outside the regions that are mutated in the B.1.351 and B.1.1.7 variants. Vaccine-associated CD4 TCRs spanned the whole spike protein, with dominant responses in regions 160-218 and 743-854. In the small 56-69-year group, the increase in depth fell short of significance, most likely because of low power. A significant rise in spike-specific TCR breadth and depth was observed after two AZD1222 doses relative to day 0 and relative to MenACWY recipients. Because no day 14 peak-response samples were available, repertoires were characterized only after the peak T cell response. Participants were mostly white British and included more females than males, and it was suggested by the authors that clonal diversity may have been underestimated.

Specimen: peripheral blood, collected 28 days after the second AZD1222 dose. Recombination linked TRBV4-1 to TRBJ2-7, with the D segment identity uncertain. The TCR originated in an adult who received the AZD1222 COVID-19 vaccine. The DNA is as follows: TGCGCCAGCAGCCACCACTGGGCCAGCTCCTACGAGCAGTACTTC. Translated, this gives CASSHHWASSYEQYF.